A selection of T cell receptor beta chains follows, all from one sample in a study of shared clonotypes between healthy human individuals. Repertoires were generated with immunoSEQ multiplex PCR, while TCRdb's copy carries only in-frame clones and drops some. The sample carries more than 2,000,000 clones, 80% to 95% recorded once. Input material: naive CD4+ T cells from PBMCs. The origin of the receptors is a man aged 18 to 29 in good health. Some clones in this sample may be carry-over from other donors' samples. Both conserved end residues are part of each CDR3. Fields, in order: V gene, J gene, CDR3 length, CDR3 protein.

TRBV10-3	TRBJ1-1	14	CAIGETRQDTEAFF
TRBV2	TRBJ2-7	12	CASSQNGAEQYF
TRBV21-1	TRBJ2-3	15	CASSKEWTRSDTQYF
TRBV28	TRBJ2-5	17	CASSPYRGLGGQQTQYF
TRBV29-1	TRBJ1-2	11	CSVPANRGYTF
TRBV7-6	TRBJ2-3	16	CASSLAPTGFADTQYF
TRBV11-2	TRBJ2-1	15	CASSSIGRHANEQFF
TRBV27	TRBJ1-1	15	CASSLGTGWPTEAFF
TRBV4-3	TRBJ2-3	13	CASSPSHTDTQYF
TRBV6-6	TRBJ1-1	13	CASSQVQGTEAFF
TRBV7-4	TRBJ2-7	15	CASSLPTGVTYEQYF
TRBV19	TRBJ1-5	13	CASTATGFEPQHF
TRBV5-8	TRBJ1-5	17	CASSLVRGSQFNQPQHF
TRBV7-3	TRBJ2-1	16	CASSLRGGRTHNEQFF
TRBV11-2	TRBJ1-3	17	CASSLRTKSSSGNTIYF